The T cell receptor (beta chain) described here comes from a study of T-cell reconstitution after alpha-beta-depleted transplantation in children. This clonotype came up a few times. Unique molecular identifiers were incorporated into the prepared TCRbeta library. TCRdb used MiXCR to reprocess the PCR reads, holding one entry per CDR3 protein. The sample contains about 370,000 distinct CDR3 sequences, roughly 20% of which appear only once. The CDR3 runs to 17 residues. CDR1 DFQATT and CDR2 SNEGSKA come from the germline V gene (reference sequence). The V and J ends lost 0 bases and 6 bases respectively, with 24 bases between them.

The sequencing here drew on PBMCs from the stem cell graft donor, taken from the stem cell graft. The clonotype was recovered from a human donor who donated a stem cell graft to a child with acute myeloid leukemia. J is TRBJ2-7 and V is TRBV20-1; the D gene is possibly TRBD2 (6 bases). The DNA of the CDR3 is TGCAGTGCTAGAGATGAGGGGTTCGGGAGCAAGGGAACCGAGCAGTACTTC. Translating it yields CSARDEGFGSKGTEQYF.